This T cell receptor (beta chain) emerged from a study of T cell responses to AZD1222 COVID-19 vaccine. The repertoire was sequenced with immunoSEQ multiplex PCR; TCRdb's copy has only in-frame clones and lacks some. Among about 140,000 clones, roughly 90% were seen once, and the ten largest hold around 2.8%. Looked up from germline, CDR1 is MDHEN and CDR2 is SYDVKM. The length of the CDR3 is 14 residues. V was cut by 6 bases and J by 2 bases, with 14 bases left in between. The J gene is TRBJ2-7, the V gene TRBV28; perhaps TRBD2 as D (5 bases). This receptor was identified in an adult in good health. Sequencing was performed on peripheral blood, taken on day 0 of AZD1222 vaccination. DNA for the CDR3: TGTGCCAGCAGGATAACTAGGGTCCCCTACGAGCAGTACTTC. Amino acids: CASRITRVPYEQYF.